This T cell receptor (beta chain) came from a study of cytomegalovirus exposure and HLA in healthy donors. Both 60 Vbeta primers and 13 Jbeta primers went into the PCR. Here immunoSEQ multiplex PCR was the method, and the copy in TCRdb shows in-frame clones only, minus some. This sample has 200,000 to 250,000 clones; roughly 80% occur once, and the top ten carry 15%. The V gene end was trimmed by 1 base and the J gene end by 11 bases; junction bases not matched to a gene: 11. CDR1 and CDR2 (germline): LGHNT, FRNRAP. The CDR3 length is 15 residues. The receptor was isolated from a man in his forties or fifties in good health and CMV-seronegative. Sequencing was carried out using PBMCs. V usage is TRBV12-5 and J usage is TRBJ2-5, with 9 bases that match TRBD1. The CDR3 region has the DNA TGTGCTAGTGGTTTGGCGCACAGGGGGCTTTGGGAGCAGTACTTC. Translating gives CASGLAHRGLWEQYF.